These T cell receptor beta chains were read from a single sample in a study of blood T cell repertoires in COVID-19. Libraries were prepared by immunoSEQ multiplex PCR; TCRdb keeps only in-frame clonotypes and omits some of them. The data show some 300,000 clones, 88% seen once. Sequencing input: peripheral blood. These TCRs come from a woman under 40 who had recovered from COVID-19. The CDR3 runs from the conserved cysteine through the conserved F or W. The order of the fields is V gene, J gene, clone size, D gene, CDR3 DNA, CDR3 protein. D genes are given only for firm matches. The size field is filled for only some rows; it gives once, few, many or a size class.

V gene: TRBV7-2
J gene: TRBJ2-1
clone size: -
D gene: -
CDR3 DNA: TGTGCCAGCAGCTCGGGGTGGGGGGTTAAGCTCAATGAGCAGTTCTTC
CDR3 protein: CASSSGWGVKLNEQFF

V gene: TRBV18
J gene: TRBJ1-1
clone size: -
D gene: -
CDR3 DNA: TGTGCCAGCTCCTCCGAGATGAGTGAAGCTTTCTTT
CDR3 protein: CASSSEMSEAFF

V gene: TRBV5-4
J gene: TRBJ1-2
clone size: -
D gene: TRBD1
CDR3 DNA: TGTGCCAGCAGCCCGGACAGGGAGGGAGGCTACACCTTC
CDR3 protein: CASSPDREGGYTF

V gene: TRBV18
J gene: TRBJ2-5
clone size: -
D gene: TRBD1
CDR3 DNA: TGTGCCAGCTCGCCCGACAGGGGAGAAGAGACCCAGTACTTC
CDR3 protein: CASSPDRGEETQYF

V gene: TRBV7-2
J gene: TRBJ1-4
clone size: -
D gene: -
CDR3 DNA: TGTGCCAGCAGCTCGACAGGACATCCCTCTAATGAAAAACTGTTTTTT
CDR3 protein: CASSSTGHPSNEKLFF

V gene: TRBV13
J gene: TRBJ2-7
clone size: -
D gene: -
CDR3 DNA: TGTGCCAGCAGCTGGAACAGGGATTCCTACGAGCAGTACTTC
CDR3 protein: CASSWNRDSYEQYF

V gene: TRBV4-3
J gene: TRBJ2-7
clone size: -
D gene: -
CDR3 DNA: TGCGCCAGCAGCCAATATAGACACCCTACTTCCCACGAGCAGTACTTC
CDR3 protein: CASSQYRHPTSHEQYF

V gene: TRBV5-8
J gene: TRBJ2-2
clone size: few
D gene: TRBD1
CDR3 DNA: TGTGCCAGCATTACCTCACAGGGGAACGCCGGGGAGCTGTTTTTT
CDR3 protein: CASITSQGNAGELFF

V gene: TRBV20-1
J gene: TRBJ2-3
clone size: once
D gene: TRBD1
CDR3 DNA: TGCAGTGCTACCGGACAGGGTACGCAGTATTTT
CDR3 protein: CSATGQGTQYF

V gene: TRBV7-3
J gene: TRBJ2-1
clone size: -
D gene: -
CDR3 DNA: TGTGCCAGCAGCTCCAAGTCCATGGTCAGGGGCTCCTACAATGAGCAGTTCTTC
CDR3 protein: CASSSKSMVRGSYNEQFF

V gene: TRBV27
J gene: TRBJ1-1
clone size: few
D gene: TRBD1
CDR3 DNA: TGTGCCAGCAGTTTGGACAGGGGGCTAAGGAACACTGAAGCTTTCTTT
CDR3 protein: CASSLDRGLRNTEAFF

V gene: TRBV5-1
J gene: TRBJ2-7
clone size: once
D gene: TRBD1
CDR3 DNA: TGCGCCAGCAGCTACGGGGACAGGGGGACCTACGAGCAGTACTTC
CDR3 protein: CASSYGDRGTYEQYF

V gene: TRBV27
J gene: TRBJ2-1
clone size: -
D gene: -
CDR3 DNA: TGTGCCAGCAGTTTATATCCCCCACAGGGGACTAGGTACAATGAGCAGTTCTTC
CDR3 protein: CASSLYPPQGTRYNEQFF

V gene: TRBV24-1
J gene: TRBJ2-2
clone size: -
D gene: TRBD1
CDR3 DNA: TGTGCCACCAGTGATACCGGGACAGGGTTGTCCGGGGAGCTGTTTTTT
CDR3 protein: CATSDTGTGLSGELFF

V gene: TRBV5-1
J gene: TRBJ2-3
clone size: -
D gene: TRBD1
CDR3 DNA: TGCGCCAGCAGCCAAAAATGGACAGGGGCAATAGATACGCAGTATTTT
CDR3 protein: CASSQKWTGAIDTQYF

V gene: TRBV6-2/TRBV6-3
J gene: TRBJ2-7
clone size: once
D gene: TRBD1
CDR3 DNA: TGTGCCAGCAGTAAACAGGGGGCGCGGTACGAGCAGTACTTC
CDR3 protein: CASSKQGARYEQYF

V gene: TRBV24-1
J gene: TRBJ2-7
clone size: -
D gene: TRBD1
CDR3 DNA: TGTGCCACCAGTGATGATCCGGGACAGGGCCTGTACTTC
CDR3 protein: CATSDDPGQGLYF

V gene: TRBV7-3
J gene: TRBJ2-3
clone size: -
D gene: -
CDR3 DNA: TGTGCCAGCAGCTTAACGGCGGGGGCGTCGTTAGATACGCAGTATTTT
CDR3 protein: CASSLTAGASLDTQYF

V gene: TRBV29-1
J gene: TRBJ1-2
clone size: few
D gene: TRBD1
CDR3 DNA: TGCAGCGGCGACAGGGACTATGGCTACACCTTC
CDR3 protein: CSGDRDYGYTF

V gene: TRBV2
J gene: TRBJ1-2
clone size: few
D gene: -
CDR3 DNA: TGTGCCAGCAATCTTATTCCGACTGGTGTCTATGGCTACACCTTC
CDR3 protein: CASNLIPTGVYGYTF

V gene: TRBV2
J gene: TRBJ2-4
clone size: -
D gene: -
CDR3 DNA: TGTGCCAGCAGTGAGTCTCCCGGGACACGGGACATTCAGTACTTC
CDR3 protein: CASSESPGTRDIQYF

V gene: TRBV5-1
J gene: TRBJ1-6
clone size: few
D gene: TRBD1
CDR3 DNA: TGCGCCAGCAGCGACCAATCACAGGGGGCACCCCTCCACTTT
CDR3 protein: CASSDQSQGAPLHF

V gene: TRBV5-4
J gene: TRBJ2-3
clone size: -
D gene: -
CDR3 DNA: TGTGCCAGCGTGCCTGGGGGAGGCGGCACAGATACGCAGTATTTT
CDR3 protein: CASVPGGGGTDTQYF

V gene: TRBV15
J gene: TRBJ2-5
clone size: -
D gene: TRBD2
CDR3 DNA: TGTGCCACCAGCAGCCGGCGGGGGGGGAGCCAAGAGACCCAGTACTTC
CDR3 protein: CATSSRRGGSQETQYF

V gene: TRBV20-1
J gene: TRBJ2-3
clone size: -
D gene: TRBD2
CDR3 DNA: TGCAGTGCTAGTGGGGGACTAGCGGGGGCAGATACGCAGTATTTT
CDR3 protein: CSASGGLAGADTQYF

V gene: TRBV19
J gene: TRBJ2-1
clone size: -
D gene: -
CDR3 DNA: TGTGCCAGTAGTCCGGTTAAGGAGCGGACCTACAATGAGCAGTTCTTC
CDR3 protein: CASSPVKERTYNEQFF

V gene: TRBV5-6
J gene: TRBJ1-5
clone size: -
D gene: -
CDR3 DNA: TGTGCCAGCAGCTTGGCAGGGAATCAGCCCCAGCATTTT
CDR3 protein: CASSLAGNQPQHF

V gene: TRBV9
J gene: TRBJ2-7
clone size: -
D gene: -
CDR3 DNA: TGTGCCAGCAGCGTATTGCCAGGCTCCTACGAGCAGTACTTC
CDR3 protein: CASSVLPGSYEQYF

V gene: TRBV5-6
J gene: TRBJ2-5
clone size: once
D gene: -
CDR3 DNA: TGTGCCAGCAGCTATATTGTGGCTTACCAAGAGACCCAGTACTTC
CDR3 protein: CASSYIVAYQETQYF

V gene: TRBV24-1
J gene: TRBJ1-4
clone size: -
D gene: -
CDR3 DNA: TGTGCCACCAGTGACCCCGGGACAAGTAATGAAAAACTGTTTTTT
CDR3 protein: CATSDPGTSNEKLFF

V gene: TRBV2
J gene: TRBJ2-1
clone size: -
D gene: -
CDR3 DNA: TGTGCCAGCACCAGGGAAAATGAGCAGTTCTTC
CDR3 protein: CASTRENEQFF

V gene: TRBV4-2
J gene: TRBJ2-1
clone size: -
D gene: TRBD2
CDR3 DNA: TGTGCCAGCAGCCAACCCGGGACTAGCGGGATCGTCCCCAATGAGCAGTTCTTC
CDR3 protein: CASSQPGTSGIVPNEQFF

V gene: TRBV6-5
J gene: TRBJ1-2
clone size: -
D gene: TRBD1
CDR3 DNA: TGTGCCAGCAGTTACACAGGGGGGGGCTATGGCTACACCTTC
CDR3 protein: CASSYTGGGYGYTF

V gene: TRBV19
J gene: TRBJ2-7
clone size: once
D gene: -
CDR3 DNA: TGTGCCAGTAGTACAGGGGTGAGGGGACCTTACGAGCAGTACTTC
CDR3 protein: CASSTGVRGPYEQYF

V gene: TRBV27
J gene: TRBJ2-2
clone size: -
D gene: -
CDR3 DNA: TGTGCCAGCAGTATGGGGGGGGCCACCGGGGAGCTGTTTTTT
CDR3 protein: CASSMGGATGELFF

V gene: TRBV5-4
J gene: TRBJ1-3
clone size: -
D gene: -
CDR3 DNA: TGTGCCAGCAGCTTTTCGGCAGGTACCTCTGGAAACACCATATATTTT
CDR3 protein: CASSFSAGTSGNTIYF

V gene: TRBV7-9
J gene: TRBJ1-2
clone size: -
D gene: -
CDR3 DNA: TGTGCCAGCAGCTTACACAGTTCTGGCTACACCTTC
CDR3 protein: CASSLHSSGYTF

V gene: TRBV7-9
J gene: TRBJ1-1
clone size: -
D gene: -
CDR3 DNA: TGTGCCAGCAGCTTAGCCTCGGCGGGGAACACTGAAGCTTTCTTT
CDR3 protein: CASSLASAGNTEAFF

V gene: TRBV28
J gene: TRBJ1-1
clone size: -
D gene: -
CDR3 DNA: TGTGCCAGCAGTTTGGGGGGGAACATGAACACTGAAGCTTTCTTT
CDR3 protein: CASSLGGNMNTEAFF

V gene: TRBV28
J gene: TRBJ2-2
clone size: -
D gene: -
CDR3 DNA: TGTGCCAGCAGTTTATACAGGGAGCTGTTTTTT
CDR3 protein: CASSLYRELFF

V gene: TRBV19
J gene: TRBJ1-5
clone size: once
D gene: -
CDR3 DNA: TGTGCCAGTAGTATAGTTGGCAGGGTTCGTCAGCCCCAGCATTTT
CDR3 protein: CASSIVGRVRQPQHF

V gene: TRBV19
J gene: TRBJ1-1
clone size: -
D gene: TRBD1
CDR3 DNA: TGTGCCAGTTGCGGGGCAGGGGGCCGGAACACTGAAGCTTTCTTT
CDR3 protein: CASCGAGGRNTEAFF

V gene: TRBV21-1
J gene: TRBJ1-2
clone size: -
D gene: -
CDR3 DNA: TGTGCCAGCAGCAAAGTTACAGATGGGGAGCAGAGCGACTATGGCTACACCTTC
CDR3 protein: CASSKVTDGEQSDYGYTF

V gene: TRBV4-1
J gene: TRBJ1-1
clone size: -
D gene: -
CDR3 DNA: TGCGCCAGCAGCCAACAGGGGTTGGCGAACACTGAAGCTTTCTTT
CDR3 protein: CASSQQGLANTEAFF

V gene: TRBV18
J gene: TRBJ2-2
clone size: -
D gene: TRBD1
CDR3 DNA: TGTGCCAGCTCACCAACTGGACAGGGGAGGACCGGGGAGCTGTTTTTT
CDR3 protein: CASSPTGQGRTGELFF